This TCR beta chain was recorded in a study of technical replicates of blood from a few donors. TCRdb's table, derived via immunoSEQ multiplex PCR, lists solely in-frame clones and lacks some. The repertoire includes 80,000 to 95,000 clones, around 92% of them detected once, and about 0.27% sits in the top ten. CDR1 is KGHSH, CDR2 LQKENI, per germline. The CDR3 contains 17 residues. V shed 1 base, J shed 3 bases, and the junction held 7 bases outside the gene matches. The material sequenced was T cells isolated from PBMCs. The sequence came from a human donor in good health. The chain joins TRBV18 to TRBJ2-7, with 12 positions matching TRBD2. CDR3 sequence (DNA): TGTGCCAGCTCACCACGGATGACTAGCGGGAGTCTCTACGAGCAGTACTTC. Translation gives CASSPRMTSGSLYEQYF.